This T cell receptor (beta chain) is from a study of response to subunit inactivated influenza vaccine. To note about this clonotype: Its specificity is not known.

This CDR3 is 16 amino acids long. The germline CDR1 and CDR2 sequences are LNHNV and YYDKDF (reference sequence). V lost 3 bases, J lost 5 bases, and 4 bases stayed unmatched. TCRdb recomputed calls from the RT-PCR reads with MiXCR, one row per CDR3 protein. Among roughly 780,000 distinct CDR3 sequences listed, 15% to 20% were seen once. The study, taken as a whole, reports: Each seasonal flu vaccination may recruit only limited new T cells, authors suggested.

Sequencing used PBMCs from blood, obtained 5 to 6 days after vaccination. J is TRBJ2-2 and V is TRBV15; 12 bases match TRBD1. The clonotype comes from a man aged 50 or older who received an inactivated influenza vaccine. The CDR3 region is CATSSPGQGATGELFF. The CDR3 DNA follows: TGTGCCACCAGCAGCCCGGGACAGGGGGCTACCGGGGAGCTGTTTTTT. Supplemented by reference TRBV15 and TRBJ2-2, the full variable domain reads DAMVIQNPRYQVTQFGKPVTLSCSQTLNHNVMYWYQQKSSQAPKLLFHYYDKDFNNEADTPDNFQSRRPNTSFCFLDIRSPGLGDTAMYLCATSSPGQGATGELFFGEGSRLTVL.